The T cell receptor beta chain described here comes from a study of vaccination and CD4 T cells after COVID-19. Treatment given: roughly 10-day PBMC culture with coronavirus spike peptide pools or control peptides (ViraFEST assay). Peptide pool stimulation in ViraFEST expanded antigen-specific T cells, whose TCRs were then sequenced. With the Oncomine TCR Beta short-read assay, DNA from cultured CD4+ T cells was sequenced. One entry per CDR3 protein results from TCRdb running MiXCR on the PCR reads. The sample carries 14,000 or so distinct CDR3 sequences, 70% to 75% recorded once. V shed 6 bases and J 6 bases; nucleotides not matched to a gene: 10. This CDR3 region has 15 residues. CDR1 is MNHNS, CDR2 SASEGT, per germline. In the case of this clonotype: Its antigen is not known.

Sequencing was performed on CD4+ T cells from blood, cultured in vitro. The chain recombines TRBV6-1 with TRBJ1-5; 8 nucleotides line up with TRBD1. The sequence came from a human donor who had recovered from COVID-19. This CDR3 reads CASRRNQGAAQPQHF. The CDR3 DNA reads TGTGCCAGCAGACGAAACCAGGGGGCGGCTCAGCCCCAGCATTTT.